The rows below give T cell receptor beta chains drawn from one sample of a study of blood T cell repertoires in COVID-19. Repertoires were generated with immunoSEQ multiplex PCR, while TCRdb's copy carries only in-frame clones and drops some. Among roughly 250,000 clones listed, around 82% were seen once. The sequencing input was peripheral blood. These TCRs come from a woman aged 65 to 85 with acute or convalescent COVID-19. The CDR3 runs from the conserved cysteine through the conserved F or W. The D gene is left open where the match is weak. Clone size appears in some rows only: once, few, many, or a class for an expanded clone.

DNA: TGTGCCAGCAGCTTGGATAGGAGCACCCCAGGAGGAGAGTCTGACAATGAGCAGTTCTTC
CDR3: CASSLDRSTPGGESDNEQFF
V: TRBV5-4
D: -
J: TRBJ2-1
size: -

DNA: TGTGCCAGCAGCCAAGATCTAGGCTATGGCTACACCTTC
CDR3: CASSQDLGYGYTF
V: TRBV14
D: -
J: TRBJ1-2
size: -

DNA: TGTGCCAGCAGCTTTCAGGTATCGACGGTTAATGAAAAACTGTTTTTT
CDR3: CASSFQVSTVNEKLFF
V: TRBV7-2
D: -
J: TRBJ1-4
size: -

DNA: TGTGCCAGCAGTTCTGACAGGGGTAGGCTCCAGTACTTC
CDR3: CASSSDRGRLQYF
V: TRBV6-2/TRBV6-3
D: TRBD1
J: TRBJ2-5
size: -

DNA: TGTGCCAGCAGCTTAAGACAGGGCGAACGTCTGTTTTTT
CDR3: CASSLRQGERLFF
V: TRBV7-2
D: TRBD1
J: TRBJ1-4
size: -

DNA: TGTGCCAGCAGCCAAAGCAGTCACGCCAGGCAGCCCCAGCATTTT
CDR3: CASSQSSHARQPQHF
V: TRBV4-2
D: -
J: TRBJ1-5
size: -

DNA: TGTGCCAGCAGCCGAGGTCATTTCGACGAGCAGTACTTC
CDR3: CASSRGHFDEQYF
V: TRBV7-9
D: -
J: TRBJ2-7
size: few

DNA: TGTGCCAGCAGCTTGTTCGGGGGAGGCTACACCTTC
CDR3: CASSLFGGGYTF
V: TRBV11-2
D: -
J: TRBJ1-2
size: -

DNA: TGTGCCAGCACCTCTAGTGGGACTTATGGCTACACCTTC
CDR3: CASTSSGTYGYTF
V: TRBV12-3/TRBV12-4
D: -
J: TRBJ1-2
size: few

DNA: TGTGCCAGCAGTACTATCCCCCAGCCGAACACTGAAGCTTTCTTT
CDR3: CASSTIPQPNTEAFF
V: TRBV28
D: -
J: TRBJ1-1
size: -

DNA: TGCGCCAGCAGCCAAGATCCCCCCCCCGGGCGGGTAGGGCAGACCCAGTACTTC
CDR3: CASSQDPPPGRVGQTQYF
V: TRBV4-1
D: -
J: TRBJ2-5
size: few

DNA: TGCAGCGTTGGTCAGGGGTCCTACGAGCAGTACTTC
CDR3: CSVGQGSYEQYF
V: TRBV29-1
D: -
J: TRBJ2-7
size: few

DNA: TGTGCCAGCAGCGGGACAGTCCGGGGTGAAAAACTGTTTTTT
CDR3: CASSGTVRGEKLFF
V: TRBV11-2
D: TRBD1
J: TRBJ1-4
size: -

DNA: TGTGCCAGTAGGGTAGCGGGGGGAGATACGCAGTATTTT
CDR3: CASRVAGGDTQYF
V: TRBV19
D: TRBD2
J: TRBJ2-3
size: -

DNA: TGTGCCAGCAGTACCGAACCTATGGTGGTCAACTATGGCTACACCTTC
CDR3: CASSTEPMVVNYGYTF
V: TRBV5-4
D: -
J: TRBJ1-2
size: -

DNA: TGTGCCAGCAGTTACTCGATGGGCAGGGGAAGCAATCAGCCCCAGCATTTT
CDR3: CASSYSMGRGSNQPQHF
V: TRBV6-2/TRBV6-3
D: -
J: TRBJ1-5
size: -